Listed below are T cell receptor beta chains from one sample, sequenced in a study of read filtering for tumor transcriptome and immune sequencing. A single record per CDR3 protein comes from TCRdb applying MiXCR to the reads. The data contain 35,000 to 50,000 distinct CDR3 sequences, around 19% of them singletons. The sequenced sample was a population of CD138-negative cells sorted from bone marrow. The receptors come from a donor at least 40 years old with multiple myeloma. Each CDR3 is given with its conserved first and last residue. Each record gives: D gene, J gene, V gene, clone size, CDR3 DNA, CDR3 protein. D genes are given only for firm matches. Size is stated for part of the rows, as once, few or many counts, or as a class when the clone is expanded.

D: TRBD2; J: TRBJ2-5; V: TRBV11-2; size: NA; DNA: TGTGCCTGCAGTTTGGGGTATCTAGCGGGCGGTCAAGAGACCCACTACTTC; CDR3: CACSLGYLAGGQETHYF
D: NA; J: TRBJ2-2; V: TRBV20-1; size: many; DNA: TGCAGTGCTAGCCAAACAGGGTATGACACCGGGGAGCTGTTTTTT; CDR3: CSASQTGYDTGELFF
D: NA; J: TRBJ1-6; V: TRBV7-9; size: many; DNA: TGTGCCAGCAGCTTGGACGCACCCCTCCACTTT; CDR3: CASSLDAPLHF
D: NA; J: TRBJ1-1; V: TRBV5-1; size: many; DNA: TGCGCCAGCAGCTTGGGCCTTACGAACACTGAAGCTTTCTTT; CDR3: CASSLGLTNTEAFF
D: NA; J: TRBJ1-3; V: TRBV2; size: once; DNA: TGTGCCAGCAGTTTGCAGGGAATTACTGGAAACACCATATATTTT; CDR3: CASSLQGITGNTIYF
D: TRBD1; J: TRBJ2-1; V: TRBV20-1; size: NA; DNA: TGCAGTGCTAGAACGGACAGGGGTGCGAATGAGCAGTTCTTC; CDR3: CSARTDRGANEQFF
D: TRBD2; J: TRBJ2-1; V: TRBV19; size: many; DNA: TGTGCCAGTAGTCGGACTAGCGGGAGGAGCGCCTACAATGAGCAGTTCTTC; CDR3: CASSRTSGRSAYNEQFF
D: NA; J: TRBJ1-2; V: TRBV4-3; size: NA; DNA: TGCGCCAGCAGCCGAACAGGGTCACGCTATGGCTACACCTTC; CDR3: CASSRTGSRYGYTF
D: NA; J: TRBJ1-1; V: TRBV5-1; size: many; DNA: TGCGCCAGCAGCTTGGGTCCCGGGGGTGAAGCTTTCTTT; CDR3: CASSLGPGGEAFF
D: TRBD1; J: TRBJ2-1; V: TRBV28; size: many; DNA: TGTGCCAGCAGTTCGACAGGGGGAGAGGGCTACAATGAGCAGTTCTTC; CDR3: CASSSTGGEGYNEQFF
D: TRBD2; J: TRBJ2-1; V: TRBV6-5; size: many; DNA: TGTGCCAGCAGTTATGAAAGGACTAGCGGCCGACATGAGCAGTTCTTC; CDR3: CASSYERTSGRHEQFF
D: NA; J: TRBJ1-6; V: TRBV6-5; size: few; DNA: TGTGCCAGCAGCCCCGGACATGGGTTGGGTAATTCACCCCTCCACTTT; CDR3: CASSPGHGLGNSPLHF
D: TRBD2; J: TRBJ2-4; V: TRBV30; size: NA; DNA: TGTGCCTGGAGTGCACTGCGGACTAGCGGACTAGCCAAAAACATTCAGTACTTC; CDR3: CAWSALRTSGLAKNIQYF
D: NA; J: TRBJ2-5; V: TRBV20-1; size: once; DNA: TGCAGTGCTAGAGAGGGGACCCACCTAGAGACCCGGTACTTC; CDR3: CSAREGTHLETRYF
D: NA; J: TRBJ1-5; V: TRBV28; size: many; DNA: TGTGCCAGCAGTTTAGGGGACTATAGCAATCAGCCCCAGCATTTT; CDR3: CASSLGDYSNQPQHF
D: TRBD1; J: TRBJ2-7; V: TRBV13; size: many; DNA: TGTGCCAGCAGCGGACAGGAGACCTACGAGCAGTACTTC; CDR3: CASSGQETYEQYF
D: TRBD1; J: TRBJ1-5; V: TRBV7-2; size: many; DNA: TGTGCCAGCAGCGGTGGGACAGGCGTTAATAGCAATCAGCCCCAGCATTTT; CDR3: CASSGGTGVNSNQPQHF
D: NA; J: TRBJ1-6; V: TRBV5-1; size: many; DNA: TGCGCCAGCAGCTCAGACGGTCAGAGTAATTCACCCCTCCACTTT; CDR3: CASSSDGQSNSPLHF
D: TRBD1; J: TRBJ2-5; V: TRBV7-2; size: many; DNA: TGTGCCAGCAGCTTAGAGGGGGCCCAAGAGACCCAGTACTTC; CDR3: CASSLEGAQETQYF
D: NA; J: TRBJ2-7; V: TRBV5-1; size: many; DNA: TGCGCCAGCAGCTTGGTACAGGGACACGAGCAGTACTTC; CDR3: CASSLVQGHEQYF
D: TRBD1; J: TRBJ2-1; V: TRBV29-1; size: few; DNA: TGCAGCGGCCAAAAGGGACAGATCAATGAGCAGTTCTTC; CDR3: CSGQKGQINEQFF
D: TRBD2; J: TRBJ2-2; V: TRBV4-1; size: many; DNA: TGCGCCAGCAGCCAAGGATCTGTTGCGGGAGCCACCGGGGAGCTGTTTTTT; CDR3: CASSQGSVAGATGELFF
D: TRBD1; J: TRBJ2-3; V: TRBV5-1; size: many; DNA: TGCGCCAGCAGCTGGGGACAGGGGAAGGATACGCAGTATTTT; CDR3: CASSWGQGKDTQYF
D: TRBD1; J: TRBJ1-1; V: TRBV2; size: few; DNA: TGTGCCAGCAGTGAGGACAGGCGGGACACTGAAGCTTTCTTT; CDR3: CASSEDRRDTEAFF
D: NA; J: TRBJ2-1; V: TRBV27; size: many; DNA: TGTGCCAGCAGTCGCGAAGAGGGATTTGCGAATGAGCAGTTCTTC; CDR3: CASSREEGFANEQFF
D: TRBD2; J: TRBJ2-1; V: TRBV5-4; size: many; DNA: TGTGCCAGCAGCTCTAGCGGGGCTTACAATGAGCAGTTCTTC; CDR3: CASSSSGAYNEQFF
D: TRBD2; J: TRBJ2-5; V: TRBV20-1; size: many; DNA: TGCAGTGCTAGAGAACTAGCGGGAGACCAAGAGACCCAGTACTTC; CDR3: CSARELAGDQETQYF